The 15 T cell receptor beta chains below all came from one sample that was sequenced in a study of T cell responses to AZD1222 COVID-19 vaccine (dated by TCRdb to the early 2020s). Libraries were constructed by the immunoSEQ multiplex PCR assay. The source is immuneACCESS, and TCRdb retained only in-frame sequences with V and J called. Part of the clones is not carried over; for the studies checked, unresolved V genes explain less than half of this, and the remainder is unexplained. Counted in this sample were over 70,000 clones; over 60% of them appeared once. The ten largest clones represent 27% of the sample. Interpreted using the paper, the time point label stands for: about 28 days (+/-7) after the second vaccine dose. This specimen's treatment or condition label, interpreted: meningococcal conjugate vaccine given as trial control. The sequenced sample was peripheral blood, obtained 28 days after the second dose of the MenACWY control vaccine. These receptors all come from an adult who received the MenACWY meningococcal vaccine as a control.

The rearrangement uses TRBV19 and TRBJ1-2; tentative D call: TRBD1 (5 bases). CDR3 length equals 15 residues. Per the germline V gene, CDR1 is LNHDA and CDR2 is SQIVND (reference sequence). Between the trimmed V and J ends, which lost 5 bases and 3 bases, there was a span of 16 bases. The CDR3 DNA follows: TGTGCCAGTAGTCTTACAGGAAATCGTGACTATGGCTACACCTTC. It yields the protein CASSLTGNRDYGYTF.

The rearrangement links TRBV7-9 to TRBJ2-6; D gene uncertain. The V gene lost 4 bases and the J gene lost 2 bases, with 12 bases spanning the gap. The CDR3 extends over 16 amino acids. From germline, CDR1 is SEHNR and CDR2 FQNEAQ (reference sequence). The CDR3 sequence: CASSSPDTTGANVLTF. Here the CDR3 DNA reads TGTGCCAGCAGCTCCCCTGACACGACTGGGGCCAACGTCCTGACTTTC.

This clone was found once. The chain is built from TRBV6-1 and TRBJ1-2; D gene unclear. Germline V gives CDR1 MNHNS, CDR2 SASEGT. V lost 0 bases and J lost 7, with 15 bases in between. CDR3 length equals 15 residues. DNA of the CDR3: TGTGCCAGCAGTGAAGCGCTTCGGCTTTACCCTGGCTACACCTTC. Translating gives CASSEALRLYPGYTF.

V usage is TRBV7-8 and J usage is TRBJ2-5; possible D gene TRBD2, 5 bases. V lost 3 bases and J 5 bases, leaving 16 bases between the germline ends. CDR1 SGHVS and CDR2 FQNEAQ come from the germline V gene. The CDR3 consists of 15 residues. The CDR3 DNA sequence: TGTGCCAGCAGCTTGGCGGCCAGGACGGGGGAGACCCAGTACTTC. Encoded protein: CASSLAARTGETQYF.

V and J are TRBV5-1 and TRBJ2-1; 8 nucleotides agree with TRBD2. V gave up 6 bases and J gave up 7 bases; unmatched junction bases: 6. Per germline, CDR1 SGHRS and CDR2 YFSETQ. This CDR3 spans 13 amino acids. CDR3 loop: CASKAGAGNEQFF. The CDR3 DNA is TGCGCCAGCAAAGCGGGAGCAGGTAATGAGCAGTTCTTC.

The rearrangement uses TRBV28 and TRBJ1-2; a weak D match, TRBD1 (6 bases). This CDR3 spans 13 amino acids. Germline V gene data show CDR1 as MDHEN and CDR2 as SYDVKM. Trimming took off 8 bases at V and 6 bases at J, with 16 bases between the two ends. Here the CDR3 DNA reads TGTGCCAGCTCCGAGGGGGTAATACATGGCTACACCTTC. It codes for CASSEGVIHGYTF.

The chain has TRBV7-6 and TRBJ2-7; TRBD2 is a possible D gene (7 bases). Germline CDR1 is SGHVS and CDR2 is FNYEAQ. With 4 bases removed from V and 2 bases from J, the gap between germline ends came to 18 bases. This CDR3 region has 16 residues. CDR3 region: CASSSTKGGLPYEQYF. The CDR3 DNA follows: TGTGCCAGCAGCTCCACGAAGGGGGGGCTTCCCTACGAGCAGTACTTC.

This chain uses TRBV2 with TRBJ2-7; D is uncertain. Trimming left V 6 bases short and J 4 bases short, with 13 bases between. Germline values: CDR1 SNHLY, CDR2 FYNNEI. The CDR3 runs to 13 residues. The CDR3 loop reads CASSLRTDYEQYF. CDR3 DNA: TGTGCCAGCAGCCTACGCACAGATTACGAGCAGTACTTC.

The chain employs TRBV7-2 and TRBJ1-5; D not certain. Germline CDR1 is SGHTA and CDR2 is FQGNSA. Trimming removed 0 bases at V and 4 bases at J, with 4 bases between. The CDR3 runs to 13 residues. The CDR3 region has the DNA TGTGCCAGCAGCTTAGCGAGGAATCAGCCCCAGCATTTT. This codes for CASSLARNQPQHF.

The chain employs TRBV4-3 and TRBJ2-1; TRBD2 might be the D (5 bases). V shed 0 bases and J shed 10 bases, with 10 bases lying between them. Germline V gene sequence: CDR1 LGHNA, CDR2 YSLEER. The CDR3 has 13 residues. CDR3 DNA: TGCGCCAGCAGCCAAGATATGAGGAGGGAGCAGTTCTTC. It encodes CASSQDMRREQFF.

This clone was seen ten or more times. V gene TRBV6-2 or TRBV6-3 combines with J gene TRBJ2-5; 7 bases fit TRBD1. CDR1 is MNHEY and CDR2 is SVGEGT in the germline V gene. The CDR3 is 17 residues long. V gave up 2 bases and J gave up 0 bases; unmatched junction bases: 9. CDR3 sequence: CASSYPLGTEYQETQYF. DNA of the CDR3: TGTGCCAGCAGTTACCCCCTAGGGACAGAGTACCAAGAGACCCAGTACTTC.

J is TRBJ2-7 and V is TRBV7-2; the match to TRBD1 covers 9 bases. The CDR3 is 15 residues long. Looked up from germline, CDR1 is SGHTA and CDR2 is FQGNSA. V gave up 5 bases and J gave up 1 base; unmatched junction bases: 6. CDR3 sequence: CASSPRTGASYEQYF. CDR3 DNA: TGTGCCAGCAGCCCCCGGACAGGGGCTTCCTACGAGCAGTACTTC. The variable domain in full, with the rest retrieved from reference TRBV7-2 and TRBJ2-7, is GAGVSQSPSNKVTEKGKDVELRCDPISGHTALYWYRQSLGQGLEFLIYFQGNSAPDKSGLPSDRFSAERTGGSVSTLTIQRTQQEDSAVYLCASSPRTGASYEQYFGPGTRLTVT.

This clone was counted a few times. V and J are TRBV27 and TRBJ2-7; 13 bases fit TRBD2. Germline assignment: CDR1 MNHEY and CDR2 SMNVEV (reference sequence). This CDR3 comprises 14 residues. Trimming took 6 bases from V and 7 from J; bases not matched to a gene: 6. CDR3 nucleotide sequence: TGTGCCAGCAGACCGGGACTAGCGGGACGGGAGCAGTACTTC. Translated, it gives CASRPGLAGREQYF.

The chain has TRBV7-2 and TRBJ1-2; no reliable D call. V was clipped by 5 bases and J by 5 bases, with 18 bases between them. There are 15 residues in the CDR3. Germline V gives CDR1 SGHTA, CDR2 FQGNSA. CDR3 residues: CASSPSGGFGYGYTF. The CDR3 DNA reads as TGTGCCAGCAGCCCCTCTGGCGGGTTTGGGTATGGCTACACCTTC.

In its sample, this clone was seen a few times. The genes are TRBV11-2 and TRBJ2-3, with D unclear. This CDR3 is built from 15 residues. Germline V CDR1 and CDR2: SGHAT, FQNNGV. V dropped 4 bases and J dropped 2 bases, with 13 bases sitting between them. The CDR3 nucleotides read TGTGCCAGCAGCTCCCTCCTCAGCCCCACAGATACGCAGTATTTT. Amino acid sequence: CASSSLLSPTDTQYF.